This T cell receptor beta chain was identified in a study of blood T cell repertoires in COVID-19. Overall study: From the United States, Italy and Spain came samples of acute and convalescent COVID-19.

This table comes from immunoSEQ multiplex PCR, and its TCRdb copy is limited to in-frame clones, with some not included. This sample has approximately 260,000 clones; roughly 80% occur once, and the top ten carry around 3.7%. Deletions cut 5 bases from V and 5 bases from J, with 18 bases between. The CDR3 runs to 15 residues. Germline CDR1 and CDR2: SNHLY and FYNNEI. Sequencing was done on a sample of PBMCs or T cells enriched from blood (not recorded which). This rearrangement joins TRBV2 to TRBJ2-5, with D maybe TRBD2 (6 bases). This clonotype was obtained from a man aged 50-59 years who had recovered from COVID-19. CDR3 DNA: TGTGCCAGCAGTCCTGGGACTGGGGTGGGGGAGACCCAGTACTTC. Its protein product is CASSPGTGVGETQYF.